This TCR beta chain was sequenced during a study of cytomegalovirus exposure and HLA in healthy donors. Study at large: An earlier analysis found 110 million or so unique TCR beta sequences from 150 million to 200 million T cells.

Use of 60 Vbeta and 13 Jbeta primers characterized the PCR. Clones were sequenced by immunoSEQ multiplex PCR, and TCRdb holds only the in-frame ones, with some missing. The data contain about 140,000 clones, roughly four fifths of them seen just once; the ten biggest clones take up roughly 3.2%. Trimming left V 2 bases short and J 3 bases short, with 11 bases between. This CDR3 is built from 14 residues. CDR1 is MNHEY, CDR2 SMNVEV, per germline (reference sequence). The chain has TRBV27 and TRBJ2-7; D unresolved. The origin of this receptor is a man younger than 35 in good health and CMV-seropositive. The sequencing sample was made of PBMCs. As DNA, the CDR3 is TGTGCCAGCAGTTTACAACCCCGCAGCTACGAGCAGTACTTC. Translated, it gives CASSLQPRSYEQYF.